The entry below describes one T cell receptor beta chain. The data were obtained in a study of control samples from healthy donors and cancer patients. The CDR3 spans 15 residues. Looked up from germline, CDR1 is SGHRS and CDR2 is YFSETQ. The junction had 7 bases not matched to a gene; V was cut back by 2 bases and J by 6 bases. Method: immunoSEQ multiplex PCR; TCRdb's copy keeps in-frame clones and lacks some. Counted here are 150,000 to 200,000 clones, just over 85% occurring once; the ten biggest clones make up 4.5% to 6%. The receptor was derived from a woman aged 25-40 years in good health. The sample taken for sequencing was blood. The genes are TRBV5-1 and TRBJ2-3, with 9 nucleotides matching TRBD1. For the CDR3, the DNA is TGCGCCAGCAGCTTCGGGGACAGGGTTGGGGATACGCAGTATTTT. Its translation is CASSFGDRVGDTQYF.